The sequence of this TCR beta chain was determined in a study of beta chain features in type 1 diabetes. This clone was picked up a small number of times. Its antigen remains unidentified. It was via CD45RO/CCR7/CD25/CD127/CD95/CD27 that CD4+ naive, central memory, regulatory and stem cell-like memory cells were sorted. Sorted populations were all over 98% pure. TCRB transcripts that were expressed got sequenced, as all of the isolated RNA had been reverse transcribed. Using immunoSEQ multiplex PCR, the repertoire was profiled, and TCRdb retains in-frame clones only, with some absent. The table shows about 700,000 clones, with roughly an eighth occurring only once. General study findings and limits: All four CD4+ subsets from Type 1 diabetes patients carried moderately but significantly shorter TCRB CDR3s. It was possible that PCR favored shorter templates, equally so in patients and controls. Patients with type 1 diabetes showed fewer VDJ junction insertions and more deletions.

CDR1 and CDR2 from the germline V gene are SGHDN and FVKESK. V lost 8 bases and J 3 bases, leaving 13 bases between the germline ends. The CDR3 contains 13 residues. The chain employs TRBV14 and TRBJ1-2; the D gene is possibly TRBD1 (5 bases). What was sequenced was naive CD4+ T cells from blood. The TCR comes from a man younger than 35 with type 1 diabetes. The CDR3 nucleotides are TGTGCCAGCTCTGAAGGGGCGGACTATGGCTACACCTTC. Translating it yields CASSEGADYGYTF.